The following is a TCR beta chain sequence with its context. This entry is derived from a study of blood T cell repertoires in COVID-19. Study-level information: In each case, the material was cDNA or gDNA derived from T cells, B-cell-depleted T cells, or PBMCs.

The CDR3 has 11 residues. Deletions cut 3 bases from V and 3 bases from J, with 5 bases between. Germline V gene lookup returns CDR1 DFQATT and CDR2 SNEGSKA (reference sequence). As handled by the study authors: Reference gene primer amplification gave estimated nucleated cell counts. Profiled with immunoSEQ multiplex PCR; TCRdb holds only in-frame clones, not every one. V and J calls and clone size are given by that table; D and trimming were obtained from the DNA. The table lists 200,000 to 300,000 clones, approximately 89% of them singletons. Grouping used clinical history reported by participants in a survey and questionnaire.

The gene calls are TRBV20-1 and TRBJ1-1; D remains unclear. This TCR was recovered from a woman in her thirties or forties with acute COVID-19. The sample taken for sequencing was PBMCs or T cells enriched from blood (not recorded which). The CDR3 coding sequence is TGCAGTGCTAGTTCGGACACTGAAGCTTTCTTT. It translates to CSASSDTEAFF.